A single sample is the source of the 7 T cell receptor beta chains below, sequenced in a study of T-cell memory formation after mild COVID-19. TCRdb itself ran the 5' RACE reads through MiXCR, one entry per CDR3 protein. The sample shows fewer than 350,000 distinct CDR3 sequences, roughly 13% of them seen only once. The sample was PBMCs or a T cell subset sorted from them (not recorded which). These TCRs come from a young man who had mild COVID-19 (a few samples of this study predate the infection). Cell type and time point are not known.

The CDR3 nucleotides are TGTGCCAGCAGTTTAAGGGGGCGTAGTGGCAATCAGCCCCAGCATTTT. The encoded protein is CASSLRGRSGNQPQHF. The chain links TRBV27 to TRBJ1-5; 7 bases align to TRBD1. This CDR3 contains 16 residues. CDR1 and CDR2 (germline): MNHEY, SMNVEV (reference sequence). With 2 bases clipped from V and 2 bases from J, the junction kept 6 bases outside the gene matches.

The chain couples TRBV4-3 to TRBJ2-7; 10 bases are shared with TRBD1. This CDR3 has 15 residues. Germline assignment: CDR1 LGHNA and CDR2 YSLEER. The V segment lost 4 bases and the J segment 2 bases; nucleotides outside the gene matches: 5. The CDR3 reads CASSPGTGATYEQYF. The CDR3 DNA follows: TGCGCCAGCAGCCCCGGGACAGGGGCCACCTACGAGCAGTACTTC.

The chain joins TRBV15 to TRBJ1-2; no clear D. Germline values: CDR1 LNHNV, CDR2 YYDKDF (reference sequence). This CDR3 region has 14 residues. V lost 0 bases to trimming and J lost 7 bases, with 12 bases between them. The CDR3 DNA reads TGTGCCACCAGCAGAGATCAAGAGGCTGGTGGCTACACCTTC. Amino acid sequence: CATSRDQEAGGYTF.

This clonotype has only a few counts. The J gene is TRBJ2-5, the V gene TRBV6-5; D may be TRBD1 (5 bases). The germline CDR1 and CDR2 sequences are MNHEY and SVGAGI. Between the trimmed V and J ends, which lost 8 bases and 7 bases, there was a span of 20 bases. CDR3 length: 14 amino acids. Written as DNA, the CDR3 is TGTGCCAGCCGACCGTCTCAGGGTTTTGGGACCCAGTACTTC. Its translation is CASRPSQGFGTQYF.

This clonotype was detected only a few times. The rearrangement links TRBV10-3 to TRBJ1-6; tentative D call: TRBD1 (5 bases). The V gene's germline CDR1 is ENHRY and CDR2 SYGVKD. CDR3 size: 15 residues. The V gene lost 10 bases and the J gene lost 9 bases, with 22 bases spanning the gap. The CDR3 sequence is CATAGATAGRSPLHF. In DNA form, the CDR3 reads TGTGCCACCGCCGGGGCAACAGCAGGACGTTCACCCCTCCACTTT.

This clonotype was seen more than once but under ten times. DNA for the CDR3: TGTGCCAGCAGCTTTACGACAGGGGTGAACACTGAAGCTTTCTTT. It specifies CASSFTTGVNTEAFF. The chain employs TRBV7-2 and TRBJ1-1, with 8 bases identical to TRBD1. Germline values: CDR1 SGHTA, CDR2 FQGNSA. Trimming removed 3 bases from V and 0 bases from J; junction bases left unmatched: 3. This CDR3 is 15 amino acids long.

This clonotype showed up just a few times. The chain recombines TRBV3-1 with TRBJ2-1; 7 bases map to TRBD2. Germline lookup yields CDR1 LGHDT and CDR2 YNNKEL (reference sequence). The junction had 4 bases not matched to a gene; V was cut back by 4 bases and J by 7 bases. CDR3 size: 13 residues. The CDR3 DNA is TGTGCCAGCAGCCGGGGGGGGGAAAATGAGCAGTTCTTC. The encoded protein is CASSRGGENEQFF.